Listed here are 12 T cell receptor beta chains from one sample, sequenced in a study of neoadjuvant anti-PD-1 for oral cavity cancer. Regarding time point: after neoadjuvant nivolumab, at surgical resection. Profiled with immunoSEQ multiplex PCR; TCRdb holds only in-frame clones, not every one. This sample has about 68,000 clones, with more than 75% found just once. Sequencing was performed on PBMCs, taken after nivolumab (anti-PD-1) treatment. Receptors originate from a person between 35 and 79 years old with oral cavity squamous cell carcinoma.

This chain links TRBV5-6 with TRBJ2-5, with 9 bases fitting TRBD1. Germline CDR1 SGHDT, CDR2 YYEEEE. This CDR3 comprises 16 residues. J was trimmed by 4 bases and V by 2 bases; bases with no gene match: 9. CDR3 loop: CASSFRDRASRETQYF. As DNA, the CDR3 is TGTGCCAGCAGCTTTAGGGACAGGGCCTCTCGAGAGACCCAGTACTTC.

V usage is TRBV2 and J usage is TRBJ2-5; a possible D gene is TRBD2 (5 bases). Trimming removed 2 bases from V and 7 bases from J, with 11 bases in between. Looked up from germline, CDR1 is SNHLY and CDR2 is FYNNEI. The CDR3 is 13 amino acids. CDR3 coding DNA: TGTGCCAGCAGTGAAAATCAGGCGGGGACCCAGTACTTC. Translation gives CASSENQAGTQYF.

The chain carries TRBV11-1 and TRBJ2-3; D remains ambiguous. The V gene's germline CDR1 is SGHAT and CDR2 FQDESV (reference sequence). Trimming removed 5 bases from V and 3 bases from J, with 15 bases in between. This CDR3 spans 15 amino acids. CDR3 sequence (DNA): TGTGCCAGCAGCCCATGGCTGAGTAAGACAGATACGCAGTATTTT. Protein product: CASSPWLSKTDTQYF.

The chain has TRBV5-1 and TRBJ2-5, with 11 bases lining up with TRBD2. Germline CDR1 reads SGHRS; CDR2 reads YFSETQ. With 0 bases clipped from V and 5 bases from J, the junction kept 3 bases outside the gene matches. This CDR3 comprises 15 residues. CDR3 bases: TGCGCCAGCAGCTTGGAAACTAGCGGGAGTGAGACCCAGTACTTC. It codes for CASSLETSGSETQYF.

This clone appeared once. The rearrangement uses TRBV30 and TRBJ2-7, with D possibly matching TRBD1 (5 bases). V dropped 6 bases and J dropped 2 bases, with 11 bases sitting between them. The CDR3 sequence is 12 residues long. CDR1 GTSNPN and CDR2 SVGIG come from the germline V gene (reference sequence). The DNA for the CDR3 is TGTGCCTGTCGAGGACAAGCCTACGAGCAGTACTTC. Residues: CACRGQAYEQYF.

The V gene is TRBV11-3, the J gene TRBJ2-7; 16 bases match TRBD2. With V trimmed by 8 bases and J by 0 bases, 7 bases remained unmatched. Per germline, CDR1 SGHNT and CDR2 YENEEA. This CDR3 spans 17 amino acids. The CDR3 sequence: CASAGLAGGPTSYEQYF. CDR3 DNA: TGTGCCAGCGCGGGACTAGCGGGAGGGCCAACCTCCTACGAGCAGTACTTC.

This sequence joins TRBV30 and TRBJ2-2; D gene unclear. Per the germline V gene, CDR1 is GTSNPN and CDR2 is SVGIG (reference sequence). Trimming cost V 3 bases and J 2 bases, with 7 bases left between them. The CDR3 covers 13 residues. CDR3 bases: TGTGCCTGGAGCCCGTCTAACACCGGGGAGCTGTTTTTT. Translating it yields CAWSPSNTGELFF.

This chain uses TRBV5-4 with TRBJ2-5, with TRBD2 identical over 7 bases. This CDR3 spans 14 amino acids. Germline V gene sequence: CDR1 SGHNT, CDR2 YYREEE (reference sequence). The junction had 8 bases not matched to a gene; V was cut back by 4 bases and J by 5 bases. The CDR3: CASSPMTSTETQYF. CDR3 nucleotide sequence: TGTGCCAGCAGCCCGATGACTAGCACCGAGACCCAGTACTTC.

V usage is TRBV5-1 and J usage is TRBJ1-1, with D tentatively TRBD1 (6 bases). CDR3 length equals 14 residues. Germline-derived CDR1 and CDR2 are SGHRS and YFSETQ. V dropped 6 bases and J dropped 0 bases, with 12 bases sitting between them. CDR3 bases: TGCGCCAGCAATTCAGGGGCGGTGAACACTGAAGCTTTCTTT. Translated, it gives CASNSGAVNTEAFF. Filled out from reference TRBV5-1 and TRBJ1-1, the complete variable domain reads KAGVTQTPRYLIKTRGQQVTLSCSPISGHRSVSWYQQTPGQGLQFLFEYFSETQRNKGNFPGRFSGRQFSNSRSEMNVSTLELGDSALYLCASNSGAVNTEAFFGQGTRLTVV.

This clone appeared a few times. The genes are TRBV5-1 and TRBJ1-1; D is unclear. The V gene lost 5 bases and the J gene lost 5 bases, with 25 bases spanning the gap. This CDR3 is built from 17 residues. Germline CDR1 SGHRS, CDR2 YFSETQ. CDR3 sequence reads: CASSSPDRVHSRTEAFF. The CDR3 DNA follows: TGCGCCAGCAGTTCCCCTGACCGGGTTCATAGCAGGACTGAAGCTTTCTTT.

In this sample, this clone turned up once. V is TRBV28 and J is TRBJ2-4; D perhaps matches TRBD2 (5 bases). V was trimmed by 2 bases and J by 0 bases, leaving 14 bases between them. The CDR3 has 17 amino acids. Germline lookup yields CDR1 MDHEN and CDR2 SYDVKM. The CDR3 reads CASSLTSGALAKNIQYF. The CDR3 DNA is TGTGCCAGCAGTTTAACCAGCGGAGCACTAGCCAAAAACATTCAGTACTTC.

This clone appeared once. The V call is TRBV7-9, the J call TRBJ2-1, with D tentatively TRBD2 (6 bases). V lost 1 base and J 8 bases, leaving 12 bases between the germline ends. Germline V gene sequence: CDR1 SEHNR, CDR2 FQNEAQ (reference sequence). This CDR3 is 14 amino acids long. The CDR3 bases are TGTGCCAGCAGCTTAGGGGAACAGCGGGATGAGCAGTTCTTC. Translated: CASSLGEQRDEQFF. The full variable domain, completed using reference TRBV7-9 and TRBJ2-1, is DTGVSQNPRHKITKRGQNVTFRCDPISEHNRLYWYRQTLGQGPEFLTYFQNEAQLEKSRLLSDRFSAERPKGSFSTLEIQRTEQGDSAMYLCASSLGEQRDEQFFGPGTRLTVL.